What follows is one TCR beta chain and its context. The data derive from a study of blood T cell repertoires in COVID-19. As for the study in general: Sources were T cells, B-cell-depleted T cells, or PBMCs; the material itself was cDNA or gDNA.

Only in-frame clones appear in the TCRdb table, and some are missing; sequencing was by immunoSEQ multiplex PCR. The data show around 58,000 clones, approximately 88% seen once. This CDR3 is built from 15 residues. Trimming took 0 bases from V and 9 from J, leaving 13 bases between them. CDR1 and CDR2 from the germline V gene are SGDLS and YYNGEE. The source material was peripheral blood. The V gene is TRBV9, the J gene TRBJ1-6; D is undetermined. This receptor was obtained from a woman aged 55-70 years with COVID-19, enrolled during active disease. In DNA, the CDR3 is TGTGCCAGCAGCGTAGCTACAGAACCAGGTTCACCCCTCCACTTT. Protein: CASSVATEPGSPLHF.